This entry describes one T cell receptor beta chain. This sample was included in a study of T cells in Graves' hyperthyroidism and ophthalmopathy. TCR beta CDR3 sequences were amplified from RNA transcripts. An initial round of RT-PCR targeting the TCR CDR3 relied on the HTBI primer set. TCRdb reprocessed the multiplex PCR reads with MiXCR, giving one entry per CDR3 protein. The sample carries 200,000 to 250,000 distinct CDR3 sequences, around 15% recorded once. Diagnosing involved the use of clinical symptoms, serum thyroxine and TRAb, thyroid ultrasound and orbital computed tomography. The TCR originated in a woman aged 18-30 years with Graves' ophthalmopathy. Sequenced: blood.

The CDR3 region has the DNA TGCAGCGCGATCCGGACCGCCGAGTATGGCTACACCTTC. Translation: CSAIRTAEYGYTF. The J gene is TRBJ1-2, the V gene TRBV29-1, with D unresolved. V dropped 7 bases and J dropped 5 bases, with 17 bases sitting between them. CDR1 and CDR2 (germline): SQVTM, ANQGSEA. CDR3 length: 13 amino acids.